At least ten counts were recorded for the clone carrying this T cell receptor (beta chain). Its antigen is not known. For the diagnoses, clinical symptoms, serum thyroxine and TRAb, thyroid ultrasound and orbital computed tomography were used. These data come from a study of T cells in Graves' hyperthyroidism and ophthalmopathy. The V gene's germline CDR1 is SGHRS and CDR2 YFSETQ. The CDR3 covers 15 residues. Trimming pared 0 bases from V and 4 bases from J, leaving 11 bases between. Overall study findings and caveats: By a 13 V-J model, ophthalmopathy was set apart from stable hyperthyroidism. In blood, most of the thyroid clonotypes expanded above 0.001 were also present.

Amplification yielded TCR beta CDR3 regions, with RNA transcripts as the source. During a first-round RT-PCR of the TCR CDR3, the HTBI primer set was used. From the multiplex PCR reads, TCRdb called clonotypes with MiXCR, one entry per CDR3 protein. The sample lists roughly 570,000 distinct CDR3 sequences; roughly 46% were seen once. The sample comprised peripheral blood or thyroid tissue (not recorded which). The TCR sequence derives from a woman aged 18-29 years with Graves' hyperthyroidism. The J gene is TRBJ1-3, the V gene TRBV5-1; D remains unclear. The CDR3 here is CASSLDRGTGNTIYF. In DNA form, the CDR3 reads TGCGCCAGCAGCTTGGATCGGGGAACCGGAAACACCATATATTTT.